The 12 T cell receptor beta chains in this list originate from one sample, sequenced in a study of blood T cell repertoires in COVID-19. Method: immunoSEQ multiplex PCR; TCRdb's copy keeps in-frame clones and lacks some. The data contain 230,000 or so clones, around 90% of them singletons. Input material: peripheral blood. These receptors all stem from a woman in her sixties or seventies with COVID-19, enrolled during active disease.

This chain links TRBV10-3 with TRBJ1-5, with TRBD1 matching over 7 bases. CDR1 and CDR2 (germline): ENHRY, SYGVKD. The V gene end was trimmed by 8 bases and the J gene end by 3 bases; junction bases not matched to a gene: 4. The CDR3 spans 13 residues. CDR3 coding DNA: TGTGCCATCCAGACAGGGACCAATCAGCCCCAGCATTTT. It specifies CAIQTGTNQPQHF.

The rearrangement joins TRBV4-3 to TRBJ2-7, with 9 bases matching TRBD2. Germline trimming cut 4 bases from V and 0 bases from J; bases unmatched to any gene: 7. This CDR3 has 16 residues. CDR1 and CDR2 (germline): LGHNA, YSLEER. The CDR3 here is CASSRGGVASSYEQYF. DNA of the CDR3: TGCGCCAGCAGCCGCGGGGGGGTCGCGAGCTCCTACGAGCAGTACTTC.

The CDR3 reads CASSYSGFTDTQYF. The DNA of the CDR3 is TGTGCCAGCAGTTACTCGGGCTTCACAGATACGCAGTATTTT. The chain has TRBV6-5 and TRBJ2-3; no firm D call. The germline V gene has CDR1 MNHEY and CDR2 SVGAGI. The CDR3 spans 14 residues. V dropped 0 bases and J dropped 2 bases, with 6 bases sitting between them.

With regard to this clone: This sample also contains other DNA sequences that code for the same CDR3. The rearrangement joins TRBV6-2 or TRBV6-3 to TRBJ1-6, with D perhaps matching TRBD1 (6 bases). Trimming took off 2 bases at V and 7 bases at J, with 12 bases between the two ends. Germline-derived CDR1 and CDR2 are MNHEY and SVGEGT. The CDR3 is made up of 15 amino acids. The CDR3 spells CASSYGTGLNSPLHF. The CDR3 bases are TGTGCCAGCAGTTACGGCACAGGGCTGAATTCACCCCTCCACTTT.

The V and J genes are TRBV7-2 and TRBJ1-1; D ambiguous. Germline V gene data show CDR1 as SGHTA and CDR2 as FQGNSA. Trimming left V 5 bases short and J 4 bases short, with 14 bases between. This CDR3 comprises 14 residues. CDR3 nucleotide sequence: TGTGCCAGCAGCGAAAACTACCCGGGCACTGAAGCTTTCTTT. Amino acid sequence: CASSENYPGTEAFF.

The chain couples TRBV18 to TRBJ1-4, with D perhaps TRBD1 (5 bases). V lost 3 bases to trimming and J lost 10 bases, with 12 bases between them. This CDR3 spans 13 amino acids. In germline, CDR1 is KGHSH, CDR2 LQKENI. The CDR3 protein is CASSPGQTGKLFF. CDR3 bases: TGTGCCAGCTCACCCGGACAAACTGGAAAACTGTTTTTT.

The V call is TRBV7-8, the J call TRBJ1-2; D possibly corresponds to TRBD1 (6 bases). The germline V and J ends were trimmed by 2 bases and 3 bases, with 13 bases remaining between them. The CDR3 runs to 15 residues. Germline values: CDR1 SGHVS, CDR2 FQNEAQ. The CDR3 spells CASSLPGGGDYGYTF. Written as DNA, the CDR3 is TGTGCCAGCAGCTTACCGGGAGGGGGAGACTATGGCTACACCTTC.

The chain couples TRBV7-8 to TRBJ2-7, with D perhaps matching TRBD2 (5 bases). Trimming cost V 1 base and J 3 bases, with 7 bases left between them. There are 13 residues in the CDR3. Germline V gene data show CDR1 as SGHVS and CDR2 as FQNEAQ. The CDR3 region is CASSLEEGYEQYF. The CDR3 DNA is TGTGCCAGCAGCTTAGAAGAGGGCTACGAGCAGTACTTC.

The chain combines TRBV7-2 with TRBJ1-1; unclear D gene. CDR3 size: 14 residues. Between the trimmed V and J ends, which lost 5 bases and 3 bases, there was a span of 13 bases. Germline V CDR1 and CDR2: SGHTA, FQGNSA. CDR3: CASSNNQVYTEAFF. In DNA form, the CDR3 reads TGTGCCAGCAGCAATAATCAGGTTTACACTGAAGCTTTCTTT.

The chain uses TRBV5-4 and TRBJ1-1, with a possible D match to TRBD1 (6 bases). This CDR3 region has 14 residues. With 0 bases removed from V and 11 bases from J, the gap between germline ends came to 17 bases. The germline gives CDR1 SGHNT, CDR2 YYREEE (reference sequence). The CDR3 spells CASSLGGASGVAFF. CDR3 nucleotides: TGTGCCAGCAGCTTGGGAGGTGCTTCAGGGGTCGCTTTCTTT.

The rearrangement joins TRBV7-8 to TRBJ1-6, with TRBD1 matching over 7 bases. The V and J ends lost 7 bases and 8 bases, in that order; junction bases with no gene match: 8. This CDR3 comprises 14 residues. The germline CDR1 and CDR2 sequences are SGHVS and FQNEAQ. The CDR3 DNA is TGTGCCAGCATCCTGGACAGGCGATATTCACCCCTCCACTTT. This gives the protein CASILDRRYSPLHF.

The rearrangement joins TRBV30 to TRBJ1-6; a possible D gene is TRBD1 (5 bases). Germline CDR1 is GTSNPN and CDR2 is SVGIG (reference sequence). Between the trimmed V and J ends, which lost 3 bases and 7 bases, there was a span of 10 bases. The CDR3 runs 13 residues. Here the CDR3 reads CAWRPAGNSPLHF. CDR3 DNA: TGTGCCTGGAGACCGGCAGGGAATTCACCCCTCCACTTT.